The entry below describes one T cell receptor beta chain. Naive CD8 T cells underwent sorting with the CD8+CD4-CCR7+CD45RA+ definition. Each CDR3 protein gets one entry after TCRdb re-called the PCR reads with MiXCR. The sample carries about 640,000 distinct CDR3 sequences, about 20% recorded once. The entry originates in a study of molecular identifiers for immune sequencing clone quantification. Germline values: CDR1 SEHNR, CDR2 FQNEAQ (reference sequence). Trimming took 6 bases from V and 2 from J, leaving 8 bases between them. CDR3 size: 13 residues. This sequence joins TRBV7-9 and TRBJ2-1; D uncertain. Sequencing input: naive CD8+ T cells from blood, with Jurkat cell RNA spiked in. Subset of the sample: FACS-sorted CD8+CD4-CCR7+CD45RA+ naive T cells. The source of this sequence is a human donor in good health. Some libraries in this study had Jurkat cell RNA spiked in. The CDR3 DNA sequence: TGTGCCAGCAGTGCAGTGGCCTACAATGAGCAGTTCTTC. Protein: CASSAVAYNEQFF.